Listed below are T cell receptor beta chains from one sample, sequenced in a study of blood T cell repertoires in COVID-19. Sequenced by immunoSEQ multiplex PCR; TCRdb stores in-frame clones only, minus some. The sample includes about 310,000 clones, about 85% of them seen just once. The sample comprised peripheral blood. The receptors come from a young man with active or convalescent COVID-19. Both conserved end residues are part of each CDR3. The D gene is left open where the match is weak. A clone size is listed for some rows: how often the clone was seen (once, few, many), or a class if it is expanded.

V: TRBV27; D: -; size: -; J: TRBJ1-2; CDR3: CASSLTQGGGGYTF; DNA: TGTGCCAGCAGTTTAACCCAGGGAGGTGGTGGCTACACCTTC
V: TRBV7-9; D: -; size: -; J: TRBJ2-4; CDR3: CASSPVGGGFAKNIQYF; DNA: TGTGCCAGCAGCCCCGTCGGTGGGGGGTTTGCCAAAAACATTCAGTACTTC
V: TRBV19; D: TRBD1; size: -; J: TRBJ1-2; CDR3: CASSITGGYGYTF; DNA: TGTGCCAGTAGTATTACAGGGGGCTATGGCTACACCTTC
V: TRBV15; D: -; size: -; J: TRBJ1-1; CDR3: CATSRDLSGNTEAFF; DNA: TGTGCCACCAGCAGAGATCTCTCAGGGAACACTGAAGCTTTCTTT
V: TRBV5-1; D: -; size: -; J: TRBJ2-6; CDR3: CASSLDGVSSGANVLTF; DNA: TGCGCCAGCAGCTTGGACGGGGTCAGCTCTGGGGCCAACGTCCTGACTTTC
V: TRBV15; D: -; size: -; J: TRBJ2-7; CDR3: CATSRDLGDLEQYF; DNA: TGTGCCACCAGCAGAGATCTGGGAGATTTAGAGCAGTACTTC
V: TRBV9; D: TRBD2; size: -; J: TRBJ2-5; CDR3: CASSRTGTRFLETQYF; DNA: TGTGCCAGCAGCCGTACCGGGACTAGGTTTCTAGAGACCCAGTACTTC
V: TRBV11-2; D: -; size: -; J: TRBJ2-2; CDR3: CASSFVLTGELFF; DNA: TGTGCCAGCAGCTTTGTCCTAACCGGGGAGCTGTTTTTT
V: TRBV18; D: TRBD2; size: -; J: TRBJ2-7; CDR3: CASSPGASGNYEQYF; DNA: TGTGCCAGCTCACCAGGCGCTAGCGGGAACTACGAGCAGTACTTC
V: TRBV7-2; D: TRBD1; size: -; J: TRBJ1-2; CDR3: CASSLGQGYVEANYGYTF; DNA: TGTGCCAGCAGCTTAGGACAGGGTTATGTCGAGGCTAACTATGGCTACACCTTC
V: TRBV4-3; D: -; size: -; J: TRBJ1-3; CDR3: CASSQVALGGAGNTIYF; DNA: TGCGCCAGCAGCCAAGTAGCTCTCGGGGGAGCTGGAAACACCATATATTTT
V: TRBV27; D: TRBD2; size: -; J: TRBJ2-5; CDR3: CASSPGTSGTQETQYF; DNA: TGTGCCAGCAGTCCAGGGACTAGCGGGACCCAAGAGACCCAGTACTTC
V: TRBV7-9; D: -; size: -; J: TRBJ1-5; CDR3: CASSLGGRGQPQHF; DNA: TGTGCCAGCAGCTTAGGCGGGAGGGGACAGCCCCAGCATTTT
V: TRBV4-1; D: -; size: -; J: TRBJ2-7; CDR3: CASSQADRSSYEQYF; DNA: TGCGCCAGCAGCCAAGCTGACAGAAGCTCCTACGAGCAGTACTTC
V: TRBV9; D: -; size: -; J: TRBJ1-2; CDR3: CASSVLPGGGFGYTF; DNA: TGTGCCAGCAGCGTCCTACCCGGAGGAGGGTTTGGCTACACCTTC
V: TRBV7-2; D: -; size: -; J: TRBJ1-2; CDR3: CASRADGRAGYTF; DNA: TGTGCCAGCAGAGCCGACGGGAGGGCCGGCTACACCTTC
V: TRBV7-9; D: TRBD1; size: few; J: TRBJ1-2; CDR3: CASSSPDRVYGYTF; DNA: TGTGCCAGCAGCTCCCCGGACAGGGTCTATGGCTACACCTTC
V: TRBV19; D: -; size: -; J: TRBJ1-1; CDR3: CASSIVLATGTLNTEAFF; DNA: TGTGCCAGTAGTATAGTATTAGCGACAGGAACTCTGAACACTGAAGCTTTCTTT
V: TRBV15; D: -; size: few; J: TRBJ1-6; CDR3: CATSARGGVSSYNSPLHF; DNA: TGTGCCACCAGCGCCAGAGGGGGGGTGAGCTCCTATAATTCACCCCTCCACTTT
V: TRBV5-1; D: -; size: -; J: TRBJ2-7; CDR3: CASSPLPSSYEQYF; DNA: TGCGCCAGCAGCCCCCTCCCGAGCTCCTACGAGCAGTACTTC
V: TRBV18; D: -; size: -; J: TRBJ1-2; CDR3: CASSADPGGYGYTF; DNA: TGTGCCAGCTCAGCGGACCCGGGGGGGTATGGCTACACCTTC
V: TRBV18; D: TRBD2; size: -; J: TRBJ2-3; CDR3: CASSTSADTQYF; DNA: TGTGCCAGCTCAACTAGCGCAGATACGCAGTATTTT
V: TRBV6-6; D: TRBD2; size: -; J: TRBJ2-1; CDR3: CASSPQSTSGGASEQFF; DNA: TGTGCCAGCAGTCCTCAATCTACTAGCGGGGGGGCCAGTGAGCAGTTCTTC
V: TRBV19; D: TRBD2; size: -; J: TRBJ2-3; CDR3: CASSRLLAGGTDTQYF; DNA: TGTGCCAGTTCCCGCCTCCTAGCGGGAGGCACAGATACGCAGTATTTT
V: TRBV6-4; D: TRBD1; size: -; J: TRBJ1-1; CDR3: CASSERQGESGNTEAFF; DNA: TGTGCCAGCAGTGAACGACAGGGGGAAAGTGGGAACACTGAAGCTTTCTTT
V: TRBV25-1; D: -; size: -; J: TRBJ1-5; CDR3: CASSESAGGSNQPQHF; DNA: TGTGCCAGCAGTGAATCAGCGGGCGGTTCCAATCAGCCCCAGCATTTT
V: TRBV7-8; D: TRBD2; size: -; J: TRBJ2-5; CDR3: CASSPRLAGGQYGTQYF; DNA: TGTGCCAGCAGCCCAAGACTAGCGGGGGGCCAGTACGGGACCCAGTACTTC
V: TRBV3-1/TRBV3-2; D: -; size: -; J: TRBJ2-1; CDR3: CASSQDPTVLAYNEQFF; DNA: TGTGCCAGCAGCCAAGACCCAACTGTGTTAGCCTACAATGAGCAGTTCTTC
V: TRBV2; D: TRBD2; size: -; J: TRBJ2-2; CDR3: CASSVVAGMNTGELFF; DNA: TGTGCCAGCAGTGTGGTAGCGGGGATGAACACCGGGGAGCTGTTTTTT
V: TRBV7-9; D: -; size: -; J: TRBJ1-6; CDR3: CASARGSSNSPLHF; DNA: TGTGCCAGCGCTAGGGGATCCTCGAATTCACCCCTCCACTTT
V: TRBV5-4; D: TRBD2; size: few; J: TRBJ2-3; CDR3: CASSPTSGRAKDTQYF; DNA: TGTGCCAGCAGCCCCACTAGCGGGAGGGCCAAAGATACGCAGTATTTT
V: TRBV9; D: -; size: once; J: TRBJ2-3; CDR3: CASSGYRDSTDTQYF; DNA: TGTGCCAGCAGCGGGTACAGGGATAGCACAGATACGCAGTATTTT
V: TRBV27; D: TRBD1; size: -; J: TRBJ1-1; CDR3: CASSSGTGGMTEAFF; DNA: TGTGCCAGCAGTTCGGGGACAGGGGGCATGACTGAAGCTTTCTTT
V: TRBV4-1; D: TRBD2; size: -; J: TRBJ2-7; CDR3: CASSHQGLAVPYEQYF; DNA: TGCGCCAGCAGCCACCAGGGACTAGCGGTACCCTACGAGCAGTACTTC
V: TRBV5-5; D: TRBD1; size: -; J: TRBJ1-6; CDR3: CASSTPGTGESPLHF; DNA: TGTGCCAGCAGCACCCCCGGGACAGGAGAATCACCCCTCCACTTT
V: TRBV6-5; D: -; size: once; J: TRBJ1-2; CDR3: CASSPGRLGGYTF; DNA: TGTGCCAGCAGTCCGGGGAGGTTAGGTGGCTACACCTTC
V: TRBV28; D: TRBD2; size: few; J: TRBJ2-3; CDR3: CASSPLGGGGTDTQYF; DNA: TGTGCCAGCAGCCCTCTGGGGGGAGGGGGCACAGATACGCAGTATTTT
V: TRBV11-3; D: TRBD2; size: -; J: TRBJ2-3; CDR3: CASRVRGACTDTQYF; DNA: TGTGCCTCGCGAGTGCGGGGGGCCTGCACAGATACGCAGTATTTT
V: TRBV7-2; D: TRBD2; size: -; J: TRBJ2-5; CDR3: CASSLVASGGAFRETQYF; DNA: TGTGCCAGCAGCTTAGTAGCTAGCGGGGGGGCCTTTCGAGAGACCCAGTACTTC
V: TRBV2; D: -; size: -; J: TRBJ1-1; CDR3: CASRDTYAEAFF; DNA: TGTGCCAGCAGGGACACGTACGCTGAAGCTTTCTTT
V: TRBV5-6; D: -; size: -; J: TRBJ2-1; CDR3: CASSLVHTLANEQFF; DNA: TGTGCCAGCAGCTTGGTTCATACGTTAGCTAATGAGCAGTTCTTC
V: TRBV21-1; D: -; size: -; J: TRBJ2-7; CDR3: CASSKRQSYEQYF; DNA: TGTGCCAGCAGCAAGAGACAGTCCTACGAGCAGTACTTC
V: TRBV11-2; D: -; size: -; J: TRBJ2-7; CDR3: CASSLFQRVSSYEQYF; DNA: TGTGCCAGCAGCTTATTCCAGCGGGTAAGCTCCTACGAGCAGTACTTC
V: TRBV6-4; D: -; size: -; J: TRBJ2-3; CDR3: CASSDSTPDTQYF; DNA: TGTGCCAGCAGTGACTCGACTCCGGATACGCAGTATTTT
V: TRBV7-9; D: -; size: -; J: TRBJ2-7; CDR3: CASSPDRTYEQYF; DNA: TGTGCCAGCAGCCCAGACAGGACCTACGAGCAGTACTTC
V: TRBV7-9; D: -; size: once; J: TRBJ1-2; CDR3: CASSFTTERKYGYTF; DNA: TGTGCCAGCAGCTTTACGACAGAGAGAAAGTATGGCTACACCTTC
V: TRBV6-6; D: TRBD2; size: -; J: TRBJ2-1; CDR3: CASSGTRFAGEQFF; DNA: TGTGCCAGCAGTGGGACTAGGTTTGCCGGCGAGCAGTTCTTC